Below are 20 T cell receptor beta chains sequenced from a single sample in a study of technical replicates of blood from a handful of donors. Sequencing was performed with immunoSEQ multiplex PCR; in TCRdb, only in-frame clones are kept and a portion is missing. The profile shows more than 65,000 clones, 75% to 95% of them singletons. Sequenced input: T cells isolated from PBMCs. The receptors here all came from a human donor in good health.

Worth noting for this clone: Its ends do not fully match the called genes, so a read error is possible. The gene calls are TRBV5-5 and TRBJ2-7, with 7 nucleotides matching TRBD1. Germline CDR1 reads SGHKS; CDR2 reads YYEKEE (reference sequence). This CDR3 is 13 amino acids long. In DNA form, the CDR3 reads TGTGGCAGCGGCCGGGACAGCGGCTACGAGCAGTACTTC. It encodes CGSGRDSGYEQYF. Full variable domain (missing parts from reference TRBV5-5 and TRBJ2-7): DAGVTQSPTHLIKTRGQQVTLRCSPISGHKSVSWYQQVLGQGPQFIFQYYEKEERGRGNFPDRFSARQFPNYSSELNVNALLLGDSALYLCGSGRDSGYEQYFGPGTRLTVT.

The chain carries TRBV28 and TRBJ2-1; 7 bases match TRBD1. The germline V gene encodes CDR1 MDHEN and CDR2 SYDVKM. CDR3 length: 16 residues. Trimming cost V 3 bases and J 0 bases; bases outside gene matches: 5. CDR3 amino acids: CASSFSQGSSYNEQFF. The CDR3 DNA reads as TGTGCCAGCAGTTTCTCACAGGGGAGCTCCTACAATGAGCAGTTCTTC.

This rearrangement joins TRBV11-2 to TRBJ2-3; D perhaps matches TRBD1 (5 bases). The germline CDR1 and CDR2 sequences are SGHAT and FQNNGV. The CDR3 extends over 14 amino acids. The V gene lost 5 bases and the J gene lost 0 bases, with 9 bases spanning the gap. The CDR3 region is CASSRTPSTDTQYF. The CDR3 DNA follows: TGTGCCAGCAGCCGGACACCTAGCACAGATACGCAGTATTTT.

V usage is TRBV7-6 and J usage is TRBJ2-7; 9 bases agree with TRBD1. CDR3 size: 15 residues. Losses at the gene ends were 0 bases for V and 4 bases for J; bases not matched to a gene: 4. Germline CDR1 reads SGHVS; CDR2 reads FNYEAQ. The DNA of the CDR3 is TGTGCCAGCAGCTTAGCTGAAGGACAGGGGTACGAGCAGTACTTC. As protein: CASSLAEGQGYEQYF. The complete variable domain, with remaining parts taken from reference TRBV7-6 and TRBJ2-7, reads GAGVSQSPRYKVTKRGQDVALRCDPISGHVSLYWYRQALGQGPEFLTYFNYEAQQDKSGLPNDRFSAERPEGSISTLTIQRTEQRDSAMYRCASSLAEGQGYEQYFGPGTRLTVT.

CDR3 in DNA: TGCAGCGTTATAGAGACAGGTCAAGAGACCCAGTACTTC. It translates to CSVIETGQETQYF. This sequence joins TRBV29-1 and TRBJ2-5, with D possibly TRBD1 on 6 matching bases. V gave up 5 bases and J gave up 2 bases, with 12 bases separating them. Germline assignment: CDR1 SQVTM and CDR2 ANQGSEA. There are 13 residues in the CDR3.

The chain is built from TRBV18 and TRBJ2-7; 9 bases are a match to TRBD2. There are 16 residues in the CDR3. CDR1 and CDR2 from the germline V gene are KGHSH and LQKENI. The V gene end was trimmed by 3 bases and the J gene end by 2 bases; junction bases not matched to a gene: 8. The CDR3: CASSPMASGNTYEQYF. CDR3 DNA: TGTGCCAGCTCACCTATGGCTAGCGGGAACACCTACGAGCAGTACTTC.

The V gene is TRBV7-2, the J gene TRBJ1-3; D not certain. The CDR3 runs to 12 residues. Germline V gene sequence: CDR1 SGHTA, CDR2 FQGNSA. The V end lost 4 bases, the J end lost 4 bases, and 5 bases lay between the germline ends. CDR3 coding DNA: TGTGCCAGCAGCTCACAGGGAAACACCATATATTTT. Encoded protein: CASSSQGNTIYF.

The chain recombines TRBV6-1 with TRBJ1-2; TRBD1 aligns across 9 bases. The germline CDR1 and CDR2 sequences are MNHNS and SASEGT. The CDR3 loop spans 15 amino acids. J lost 0 bases, V lost 4 bases, and 3 bases had no gene match. The CDR3 coding sequence is TGTGCCAGCAGTGGCGGACAGGGGCCTAACTATGGCTACACCTTC. As protein: CASSGGQGPNYGYTF.

The V call is TRBV27, the J call TRBJ2-3, with 14 bases lining up with TRBD2. This CDR3 has 16 amino acids. CDR1 MNHEY and CDR2 SMNVEV come from the germline V gene (reference sequence). V trimming: 5 bases; J trimming: 0 bases; junction bases outside the gene matches: 1. CDR3 nucleotide sequence: TGTGCCAGCAGTAGGACTAGCGGGAGGAGCACAGATACGCAGTATTTT. Translating it yields CASSRTSGRSTDTQYF.

The rearrangement links TRBV6-5 to TRBJ2-5; D may be TRBD1 (6 bases). Germline CDR1 MNHEY, CDR2 SVGAGI. Trimming pared 3 bases from V and 4 bases from J, leaving 12 bases between. This CDR3 is built from 14 residues. CDR3 residues: CASSYPGAGETQYF. In nucleotides, the CDR3 is TGTGCCAGCAGTTATCCAGGGGCAGGAGAGACCCAGTACTTC.

This sequence joins TRBV6-5 and TRBJ1-1; D possibly corresponds to TRBD1 (5 bases). CDR1 and CDR2 (germline): MNHEY, SVGAGI. The V gene lost 4 bases and the J gene lost 0 bases, with 12 bases spanning the gap. The CDR3 sequence is 15 residues long. The CDR3: CASSSTGLLNTEAFF. The CDR3 nucleotides read TGTGCCAGCAGTTCGACGGGACTCCTGAACACTGAAGCTTTCTTT.

Written as DNA, the CDR3 is TGTGCCAGCAGTGCCGGGACAGGCTATGGCTACACCTTC. Protein: CASSAGTGYGYTF. The genes are TRBV6-1 and TRBJ1-2, with TRBD1 identical over 8 bases. This CDR3 is 13 amino acids long. V lost 4 bases, J lost 4 bases, and 2 bases stayed unmatched. Germline V gene sequence: CDR1 MNHNS, CDR2 SASEGT.

This chain uses TRBV19 with TRBJ2-2, with D possibly being TRBD1 (6 bases). Trimming removed 7 bases from V and 2 bases from J, with 14 bases in between. Germline assignment: CDR1 LNHDA and CDR2 SQIVND (reference sequence). The CDR3 runs 15 residues. The CDR3 nucleotides are TGTGCCAGTACCCCACAGGGTTCAAACACCGGGGAGCTGTTTTTT. Translation gives CASTPQGSNTGELFF.

The CDR3: CASSLPKGLRGAYEQYF. The CDR3 DNA follows: TGTGCCAGCAGCCTTCCGAAGGGACTACGTGGCGCCTACGAGCAGTACTTC. The J gene is TRBJ2-7, the V gene TRBV11-3; 7 nucleotides agree with TRBD2. V shed 5 bases, J shed 2 bases, and the junction held 15 bases outside the gene matches. The CDR3 length is 17 residues. CDR1 is SGHNT, CDR2 YENEEA, per germline. The full variable domain, in which reference TRBV11-3 and TRBJ2-7 provide the parts outside the CDR3, is EAGVVQSPRYKIIEKKQPVAFWCNPISGHNTLYWYLQNLGQGPELLIRYENEEAVDDSQLPKDRFSAERLKGVDSTLKIQPAELGDSAVYLCASSLPKGLRGAYEQYFGPGTRLTVT.

This chain connects TRBV29-1 to TRBJ2-7; D remains ambiguous. The CDR3 loop spans 14 amino acids. The germline gives CDR1 SQVTM, CDR2 ANQGSEA. Trimming took 4 bases from V and 3 from J, leaving 16 bases between them. The CDR3 spells CSVGIGWANYEQYF. Written as DNA, the CDR3 is TGCAGCGTTGGAATCGGATGGGCGAACTACGAGCAGTACTTC.

The V call is TRBV30, the J call TRBJ2-7; 7 bases agree with TRBD2. Looked up from germline, CDR1 is GTSNPN and CDR2 is SVGIG (reference sequence). V gave up 3 bases and J gave up 2 bases; unmatched junction bases: 7. This CDR3 region has 14 residues. In DNA form, the CDR3 reads TGTGCCTGGAGGATAGCGGGCCCTACCTACGAGCAGTACTTC. Protein: CAWRIAGPTYEQYF.

The chain links TRBV18 to TRBJ1-5; no clear D gene. With 1 base removed from V and 5 bases from J, the gap between germline ends came to 9 bases. Per the germline V gene, CDR1 is KGHSH and CDR2 is LQKENI. This CDR3 has 14 residues. Written as DNA, the CDR3 is TGTGCCAGCTCACCACAGCCCCACGATCAGCCCCAGCATTTT. This encodes CASSPQPHDQPQHF.

The chain joins TRBV10-3 to TRBJ1-1; 9 bases line up with TRBD1. CDR1 is ENHRY and CDR2 is SYGVKD in the germline V gene. CDR3 size: 13 residues. The J segment lost 2 bases and the V segment lost 5 bases, leaving 0 bases of the junction unmatched. The DNA for the CDR3 is TGTGCCATCAGTACAGGGGGCAACACTGAAGCTTTCTTT. Its protein is CAISTGGNTEAFF.

The rearrangement joins TRBV4-1 to TRBJ2-7, with D tentatively TRBD1 (5 bases). Germline values: CDR1 MGHRA, CDR2 YSYEKL. The CDR3 totals 15 residues. Deletions cut 3 bases from V and 3 bases from J, with 15 bases between. CDR3 amino acids: CASSQQGMNFYEQYF. The CDR3 DNA sequence: TGCGCCAGCAGCCAGCAGGGAATGAATTTCTACGAGCAGTACTTC.

The chain has TRBV11-2 and TRBJ1-5, with unresolved D. V dropped 5 bases and J dropped 0 bases, with 14 bases sitting between them. The CDR3 is made up of 16 amino acids. Germline CDR1 and CDR2: SGHAT and FQNNGV. The CDR3 loop reads CASSASRDVSNQPQHF. The CDR3, as DNA: TGTGCCAGCAGCGCCTCACGGGATGTTAGCAATCAGCCCCAGCATTTT. The variable domain in full, with the rest retrieved from reference TRBV11-2 and TRBJ1-5, is EAGVAQSPRYKIIEKRQSVAFWCNPISGHATLYWYQQILGQGPKLLIQFQNNGVVDDSQLPKDRFSAERLKGVDSTLKIQPAKLEDSAVYLCASSASRDVSNQPQHFGDGTRLSIL.